This T cell receptor beta chain comes out of a study of T cells in Graves' hyperthyroidism and ophthalmopathy. Ophthalmopathy patients showed a Clinical Activity Score of at least 3, NOSPECS grade of at least 4 and duration under 3 months. Patients were excluded for uncontrolled infection, other autoimmune disease, pregnancy or lactation. This CDR3 has 16 amino acids. Germline values: CDR1 MNHNS, CDR2 SASEGT. This clonotype was recorded many times. Its target is unknown. A much larger clone lies one base from this, so it may be a read error. Findings and caveats of the study: Model-based prediction identified ophthalmopathy a median roughly 6.1 months prior to its onset. Classification by a 13 V-J model distinguished ophthalmopathy from stable hyperthyroidism.

Amplified TCR beta CDR3 regions derived from RNA transcripts. Researchers ran a first-round RT-PCR on the TCR CDR3 using the HTBI primer set. TCRdb used MiXCR to reprocess the multiplex PCR reads, holding one entry per CDR3 protein. This table holds roughly 520,000 distinct CDR3 sequences, around 22% found once. J is TRBJ1-1 and V is TRBV6-1, with unresolved D. The TCR was taken from a woman aged 30 to 39 with Graves' ophthalmopathy. The sample comprised blood. In nucleotides, the CDR3 is TGTGCCAGCAGCGGCGACGCGGGGAGAGGGAACACTGTAGCTTTCTTT. Translation: CASSGDAGRGNTVAFF.